What follows describes a single T cell receptor beta chain. This clonotype was observed a few times. Its antigen has not been determined. No qualities accompany the bases; no much larger clone lies one base away. Instrument on record: Illumina HiSeq 1500. TCRdb passed the public sequencing reads through fastp at Q25 and MiXCR, retaining productive beta sequences. Each CDR3 protein gets just one entry, which takes the most common genes and DNA from the rows behind it. The sample includes a few hundred thousand distinct CDR3 sequences, with under 20% observed a single time. The ten largest clones take up more than 10% of the sample. The data were obtained in a study of T cell repertoires in cytomegalovirus infection (dated by TCRdb to the late 2010s). Background for the entire study: Donor HLA type was relevant to the analysis, as public TCR beta signatures indicated carriage of CMV infection together with the matching HLA type.

Looking up the germline V gene yields CDR1 SGHRS and CDR2 YFSETQ. Trimming takes 4 bases from V and 0 bases from J, and the germline ends sit 11 bases apart. Measured from the cysteine to the phenylalanine, the CDR3 is 15 residues long. Only CDR3 DNA is held: 45 bases, read in frame from base 1. Results the study describes overall, beyond this receptor: In the ex vivo response, HLA-C-restricted CMV-specific TCR beta clonotypes were dominant, and in two of eight donors the single most frequent clonotype came from this HLA-C-restricted group. Carriers of CMV infection plus the relevant HLA type were discriminated by the cumulative frequency of public TCR beta family members in the study cohort and in an independent approximately 360-donor cohort.

The receptor's source is a human donor in good health (CMV status not recorded). Some clones in this sample may be carry-over from other donors' samples. The rearrangement joined TRBV5-1 to TRBJ1-3; TRBD1 is possibly the D segment (6 matching bases). Sequencing was done on a sample of PBMCs. For the CDR3, the sequence is CASSPGDTSGNTIYF. The base sequence is TGCGCCAGCAGCCCGGGGGACACCTCTGGAAACACCATATATTTT.